This T cell receptor (beta chain) was identified during a study of cytomegalovirus exposure and HLA in healthy donors. This CDR3 contains 17 residues. Per the germline V gene, CDR1 is SGHRS and CDR2 is YFSETQ. V lost 0 bases and J lost 0; bases outside the gene matches: 4. PCR used 60 Vbeta primers and 13 Jbeta primers. This table comes from immunoSEQ multiplex PCR, and its TCRdb copy is limited to in-frame clones, with some not included. Altogether around 220,000 clones are present, over 75% being singletons, with the ten largest covering about 1.8%. Whole-study results and caveats: It was reportedly the case that the classifier diagnosed cytomegalovirus status with high specificity and sensitivity. For TCR beta chains, V- and J-gene trimming was later linked to a missense DCLRE1C variant.

This clone was picked up one time. Its antigen is undetermined. This TCR was sampled from a man between 18 and 35 years old in good health and CMV-seronegative. Sequenced input: PBMCs. The chain links TRBV5-1 to TRBJ2-1; 9 nucleotides line up with TRBD2. CDR3 bases: TGCGCCAGCAGCTTGGAGGGTAGCGGGAGCTCCTACAATGAGCAGTTCTTC. This translates into CASSLEGSGSSYNEQFF.